These T cell receptor beta chains were read from a single sample in a study of T cells in Graves' hyperthyroidism and ophthalmopathy. TCRdb itself ran the multiplex PCR reads through MiXCR, one entry per CDR3 protein. The data hold some 600,000 distinct CDR3 sequences, with roughly 46% observed a single time. The specimen sequenced was peripheral blood or thyroid tissue (not recorded which). These receptors were taken from a woman under 30 with Graves' hyperthyroidism. Each CDR3 is given with its conserved first and last residue. The D gene is left open where the match is weak. A clone size is listed for some rows: how often the clone was seen (once, few, many), or a class if it is expanded.

TRBD1	once	TRBJ1-6	TRBV29-1	TGCAGCGTAGAGGGACAGGGGGCTAATTCACCCCTCCACTTT	CSVEGQGANSPLHF
.	many	TRBJ1-1	TRBV7-9	TGTGCCAGCAGCACCTCCCGACGAGCCACTGAAGCTTTCTTT	CASSTSRRATEAFF
.	once	TRBJ1-2	TRBV25-1	TGTGCCGTTAACTATGGCTACACCTTC	CAVNYGYTF
.	few	TRBJ1-2	TRBV19	TGTGCCAGTAGTTCTCACACTGGCTACACCTTC	CASSSHTGYTF
.	.	TRBJ2-7	TRBV12-3/TRBV12-4	TGTGCCAGCAACCTTCGAGGGTTCGAGCAGTACTTC	CASNLRGFEQYF
TRBD2	.	TRBJ2-7	TRBV20-1	TGCAGTGCTAGTCGGACTAGCGGGAAGAACGAGCAGTACTTC	CSASRTSGKNEQYF
TRBD1	.	TRBJ2-7	TRBV7-3	TGTGCCAGCAGCTGGGACAGGGTTAGCGAGCAGTACTTC	CASSWDRVSEQYF
TRBD1	.	TRBJ1-2	TRBV9	TGTGCCAGCAGCGATGACAGGGGCTATGGCTACACCTTC	CASSDDRGYGYTF
.	few	TRBJ2-5	TRBV11-3	TGTGCCAGCAGCTTAGGGGCTTCGGGAGAGACCCAGTACTTC	CASSLGASGETQYF
.	.	TRBJ1-3	TRBV10-3	TGTGCCATCAGTGAGTCACCGGGCTTCTCTGGAAACACCATATATTTT	CAISESPGFSGNTIYF
TRBD1	.	TRBJ1-4	TRBV20-1	TGCAGTGCTAATGCCGGGACAGGGATTGAAAAACTGTTTTTT	CSANAGTGIEKLFF
TRBD1	.	TRBJ1-1	TRBV29-1	TGCAGCTTAGGGCCAGGGGGCACTGAAGCTTTCTTT	CSLGPGGTEAFF
TRBD1	few	TRBJ1-4	TRBV25-1	TGTGCCAGCAGTGAGGGACAGGAACTTGAAAAACTGTTTTTT	CASSEGQELEKLFF
.	.	TRBJ1-1	TRBV20-1	TGCAGTGCTAGCCGCGTGACCTCCCCTGAAGCTTTCTTT	CSASRVTSPEAFF
.	many	TRBJ2-2	TRBV7-9	TGTGCCAGCAGCCCCGGCGGGGAGCTGTTTTTT	CASSPGGELFF
.	.	TRBJ1-1	TRBV9	TGTGCCAGCAGCGCCTACGGGCAGATGAACACTGAAGCTTTCTTT	CASSAYGQMNTEAFF
.	many	TRBJ1-2	TRBV2	TGTGCCAGCACATCCTCCAGAAATTCCTATGGCTACACCTTC	CASTSSRNSYGYTF
.	.	TRBJ2-2	TRBV10-3	TGTGCCATCAGTGGAGAAAACGCGTCGAACACCGGGGAGCTGTTTTTT	CAISGENASNTGELFF
TRBD1	few	TRBJ1-1	TRBV5-1	TGCGCCAGCAGCTGGCCGGCACAGGGGGTGAGCACTGAAGCTTTCTTT	CASSWPAQGVSTEAFF
.	.	TRBJ2-7	TRBV24-1	TGTGCCACCAGTGACCCGGACAGATACGAGCAGTACTTC	CATSDPDRYEQYF
TRBD1	few	TRBJ2-2	TRBV29-1	TGCAGCGGCCGGACAGGGAAGAACACCGGGGAGCTGTTTTTT	CSGRTGKNTGELFF
.	.	TRBJ1-1	TRBV19	TGTGCCAGTAGTATGGTTCGGGCAGAGAACACTGAAGCTTTCTTT	CASSMVRAENTEAFF
.	.	TRBJ1-1	TRBV25-1	TGTGCCAGCAGTGGACTTACAGGGAGTGAAGCTTTCTTT	CASSGLTGSEAFF
TRBD1	.	TRBJ1-2	TRBV24-1	TGTGCCACCAGTGACCCCGACAGGGGCCCTAACTATGGCTACACCTTC	CATSDPDRGPNYGYTF
TRBD2	few	TRBJ2-7	TRBV2	TGTGCCAGCACTGCGGGAGGGGAGCAGTACTTC	CASTAGGEQYF
TRBD1	.	TRBJ1-1	TRBV10-3	TGTGCCAGCAGAGTCAGGGACAGACCGAACACTGAAGCTTTCTTT	CASRVRDRPNTEAFF
.	many	TRBJ2-7	TRBV10-3	TGTGCCATCAGTGTTATGGGGGACTACGAGCAGTACTTC	CAISVMGDYEQYF
.	many	TRBJ1-1	TRBV7-3	TGTGCCAGCAGCGTTAGTGGGAACACTGAAGCTTTCTTT	CASSVSGNTEAFF
.	.	TRBJ2-7	TRBV19	TGTGCCAGCGCCGCCAGGGACGCCTACGAGCAGTACTTC	CASAARDAYEQYF
TRBD1	few	TRBJ1-1	TRBV7-3	TGTGCCAGCAGTTTCCCAGGGGGCACTGAAGCTTTCTTT	CASSFPGGTEAFF
.	.	TRBJ2-5	TRBV15	TGTGCCACCAGCAGGTATAGGGGCCTTCGTAGGAAGACCCAGTACTTC	CATSRYRGLRRKTQYF
TRBD1	.	TRBJ2-6	TRBV24-1	TGTGCCACCGCGCCAGGGGGCTCTGGGGCCAACGTCCTGACTTTC	CATAPGGSGANVLTF
.	.	TRBJ2-5	TRBV11-1	TGTGCCAGCAGTTACTCCCTCGGACGGGAAGGGGAGACCCAGTACTTC	CASSYSLGREGETQYF
.	.	TRBJ1-1	TRBV20-1	TGCAGTGCTATCGCGGGACACCTGAACACTGAAGCTTTCTTT	CSAIAGHLNTEAFF
.	.	TRBJ1-1	TRBV7-3	TGTGCCAGCAGCTCACGATTAAACACTGAAGCTTTCTTT	CASSSRLNTEAFF
.	few	TRBJ1-1	TRBV6-1	TGTGCCAGCAGTGACAGGGACATGAACACTGAAGCTTTCTTT	CASSDRDMNTEAFF
.	.	TRBJ1-1	TRBV29-1	TGCAGCGCCTCAGACGGAGACGGGGGAGCTTTCTTT	CSASDGDGGAFF
.	.	TRBJ2-7	TRBV5-4	TGTGCCAGCAGCTTGCTAGCTTTGAGCTCCTACGAGCAGTACTTC	CASSLLALSSYEQYF
TRBD1	many	TRBJ1-4	TRBV10-3	TGTGCCATCAGTGACGGACAGGTCGCCAATGAAAAACTGTTTTTT	CAISDGQVANEKLFF
.	few	TRBJ2-7	TRBV6-1	TGTGCCAGCAGCCCGGTATGGACCTACGAGCAGTACTTC	CASSPVWTYEQYF
.	many	TRBJ1-2	TRBV2	TGTGCCAGCAGGGGAAACTATGGCTACACCTTC	CASRGNYGYTF
.	.	TRBJ1-2	TRBV7-9	TGTGCCAGCAGCCAAGGAATATCTCACGGGGGTGGCTACACCTTC	CASSQGISHGGGYTF
.	many	TRBJ2-7	TRBV10-3	TGTGCCATCAGTGAGTCCGAAGGCGAGCAGTACTTC	CAISESEGEQYF
.	many	TRBJ2-7	TRBV7-9	TGTGCCAGCAGCTTATCGGCGGGTCCCTACGAGCAGTACTTC	CASSLSAGPYEQYF
TRBD1	few	TRBJ2-5	TRBV7-9	TGTGCCAGCAGCCCGAACCCCGGGACAGAAGAGACCCAGTACTTC	CASSPNPGTEETQYF
.	.	TRBJ1-1	TRBV29-1	TGCAGCTTACGGGGTGGGATGAACACTGAAGCTTTCTTT	CSLRGGMNTEAFF
.	few	TRBJ1-4	TRBV7-9	TGTGCCAGCAGCTTGCCCGGGATGAGCGAACTGTTTTTT	CASSLPGMSELFF
.	many	TRBJ1-1	TRBV2	TGTGCCAGCAGCTCAGAGGGAACTTTCTTT	CASSSEGTFF
.	.	TRBJ1-6	TRBV7-2	TGTGCCAGCAGCTTACTCTTAGAATATCAGTTTCCCCTCCACTTT	CASSLLLEYQFPLHF
TRBD1	.	TRBJ1-4	TRBV14	TGTGCCAGCAGCCGAAAGACAGGGTTTCATGAAAAACTGTTTTTT	CASSRKTGFHEKLFF
.	.	TRBJ1-1	TRBV29-1	TGCAGCTTGATTCGGACAGAGAACACTGAAGCTTTCTTT	CSLIRTENTEAFF
.	.	TRBJ2-5	TRBV2	TGTGCCAGCAGTGAAACCCAAGAGACCCAGTACTTC	CASSETQETQYF
.	many	TRBJ2-5	TRBV7-6	TGTGCCAGCAGCTTACAGGGGCCCAGGGAGACCCAGTACTTC	CASSLQGPRETQYF
TRBD1	many	TRBJ1-4	TRBV19	TGTGCCAGTAGTACCGTTACCACAGGGGATGAAAAACTGTTTTTT	CASSTVTTGDEKLFF